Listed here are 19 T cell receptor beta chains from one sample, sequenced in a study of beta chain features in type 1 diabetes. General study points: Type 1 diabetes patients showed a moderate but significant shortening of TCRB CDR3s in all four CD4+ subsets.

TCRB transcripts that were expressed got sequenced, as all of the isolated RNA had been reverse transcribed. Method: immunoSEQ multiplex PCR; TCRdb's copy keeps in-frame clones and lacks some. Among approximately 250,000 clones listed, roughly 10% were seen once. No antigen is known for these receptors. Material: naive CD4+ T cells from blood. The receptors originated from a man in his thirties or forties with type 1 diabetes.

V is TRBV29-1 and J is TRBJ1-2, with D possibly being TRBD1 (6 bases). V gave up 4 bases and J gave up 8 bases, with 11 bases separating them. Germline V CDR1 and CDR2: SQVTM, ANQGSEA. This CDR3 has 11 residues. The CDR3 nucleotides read TGCAGCGTTGGGGGGCCGGAAGGCTACACCTTC. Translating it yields CSVGGPEGYTF.

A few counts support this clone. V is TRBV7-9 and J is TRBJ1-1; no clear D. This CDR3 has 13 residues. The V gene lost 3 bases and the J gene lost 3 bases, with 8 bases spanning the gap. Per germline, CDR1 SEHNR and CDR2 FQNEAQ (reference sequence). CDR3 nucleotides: TGTGCCAGCAGCTTCACAGCCTACACTGAAGCTTTCTTT. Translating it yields CASSFTAYTEAFF. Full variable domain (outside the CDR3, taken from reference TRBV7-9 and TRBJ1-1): DTGVSQNPRHKITKRGQNVTFRCDPISEHNRLYWYRQTLGQGPEFLTYFQNEAQLEKSRLLSDRFSAERPKGSFSTLEIQRTEQGDSAMYLCASSFTAYTEAFFGQGTRLTVV.

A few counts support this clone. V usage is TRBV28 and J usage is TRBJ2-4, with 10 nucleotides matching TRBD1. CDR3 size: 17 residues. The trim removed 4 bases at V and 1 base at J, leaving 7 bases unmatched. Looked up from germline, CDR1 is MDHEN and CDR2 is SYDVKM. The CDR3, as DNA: TGTGCCAGCAGTTCCGAGGACAGGGGGATGGCCAAAAACATTCAGTACTTC. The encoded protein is CASSSEDRGMAKNIQYF. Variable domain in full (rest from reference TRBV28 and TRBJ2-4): DVKVTQSSRYLVKRTGEKVFLECVQDMDHENMFWYRQDPGLGLRLIYFSYDVKMKEKGDIPEGYSVSREKKERFSLILESASTNQTSMYLCASSSEDRGMAKNIQYFGAGTRLSVL.

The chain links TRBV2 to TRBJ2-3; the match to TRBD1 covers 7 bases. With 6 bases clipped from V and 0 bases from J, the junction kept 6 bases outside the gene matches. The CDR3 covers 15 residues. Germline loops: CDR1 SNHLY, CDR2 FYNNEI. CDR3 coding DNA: TGTGCCAGCAGCCAACTGACAGGGAGCACAGATACGCAGTATTTT. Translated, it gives CASSQLTGSTDTQYF.

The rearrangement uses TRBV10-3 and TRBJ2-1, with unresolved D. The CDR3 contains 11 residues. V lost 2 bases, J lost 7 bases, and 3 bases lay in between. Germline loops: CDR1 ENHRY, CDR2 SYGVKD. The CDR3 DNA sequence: TGTGCCATCAGTGAGGTAAATGAGCAGTTCTTC. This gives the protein CAISEVNEQFF.

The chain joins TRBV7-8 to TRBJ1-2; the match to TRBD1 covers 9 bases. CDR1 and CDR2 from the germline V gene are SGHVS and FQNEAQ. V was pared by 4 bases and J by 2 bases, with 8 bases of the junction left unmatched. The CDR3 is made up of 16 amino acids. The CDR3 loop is CASSSLWTGANYGYTF. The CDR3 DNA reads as TGTGCCAGCAGCTCTCTTTGGACAGGGGCCAACTATGGCTACACCTTC.

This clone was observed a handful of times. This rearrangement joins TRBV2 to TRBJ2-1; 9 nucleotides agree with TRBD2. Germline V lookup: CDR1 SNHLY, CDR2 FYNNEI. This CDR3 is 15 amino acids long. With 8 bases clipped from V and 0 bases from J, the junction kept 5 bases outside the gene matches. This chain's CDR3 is CASLAGKPSYNEQFF. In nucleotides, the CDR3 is TGTGCCAGCCTAGCGGGGAAACCCTCCTACAATGAGCAGTTCTTC.

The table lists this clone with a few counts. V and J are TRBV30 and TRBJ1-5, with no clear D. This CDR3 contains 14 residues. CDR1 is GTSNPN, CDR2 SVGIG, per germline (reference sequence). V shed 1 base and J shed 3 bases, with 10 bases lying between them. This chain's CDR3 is CAWSAMGDNQPQHF. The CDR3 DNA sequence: TGTGCCTGGAGTGCGATGGGAGACAATCAGCCCCAGCATTTT. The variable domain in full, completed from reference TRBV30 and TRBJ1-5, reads SQTIHQWPATLVQPVGSPLSLECTVEGTSNPNLYWYRQAAGRGLQLLFYSVGIGQISSEVPQNLSASRPQDRQFILSSKKLLLSDSGFYLCAWSAMGDNQPQHFGDGTRLSIL.

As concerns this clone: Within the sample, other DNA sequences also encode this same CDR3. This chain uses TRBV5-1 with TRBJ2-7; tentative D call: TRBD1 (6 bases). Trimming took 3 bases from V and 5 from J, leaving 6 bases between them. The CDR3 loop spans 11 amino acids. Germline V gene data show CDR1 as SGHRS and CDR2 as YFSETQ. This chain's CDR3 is CASSSGDEQYF. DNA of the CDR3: TGCGCCAGCAGCTCAGGGGACGAGCAGTACTTC.

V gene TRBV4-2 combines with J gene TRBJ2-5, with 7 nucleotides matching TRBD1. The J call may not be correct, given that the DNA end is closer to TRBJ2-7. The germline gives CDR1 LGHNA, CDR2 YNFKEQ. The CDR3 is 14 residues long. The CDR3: CASSQAGTVHEQYF. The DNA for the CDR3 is TGTGCCAGCAGCCAAGCGGGGACAGTCCACGAGCAGTACTTC.

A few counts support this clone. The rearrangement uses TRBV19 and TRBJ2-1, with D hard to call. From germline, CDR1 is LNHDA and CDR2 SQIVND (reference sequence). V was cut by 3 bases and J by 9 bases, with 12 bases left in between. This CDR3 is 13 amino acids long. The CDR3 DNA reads TGTGCCAGTAGTATTGAGTTCTCGGGTGAGCAGTTCTTC. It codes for CASSIEFSGEQFF.

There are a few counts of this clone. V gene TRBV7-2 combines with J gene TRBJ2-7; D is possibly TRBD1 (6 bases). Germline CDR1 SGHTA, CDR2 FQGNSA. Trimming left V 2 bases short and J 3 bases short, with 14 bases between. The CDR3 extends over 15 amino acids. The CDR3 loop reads CASSLTSRGNYEQYF. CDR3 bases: TGTGCCAGCAGCTTAACATCTAGGGGGAACTACGAGCAGTACTTC.

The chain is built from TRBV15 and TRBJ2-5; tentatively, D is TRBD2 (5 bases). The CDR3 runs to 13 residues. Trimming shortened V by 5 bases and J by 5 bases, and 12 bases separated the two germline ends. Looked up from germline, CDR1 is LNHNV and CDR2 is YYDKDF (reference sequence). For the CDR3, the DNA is TGTGCCACCAGCCTGGATGGCGGGGAGACCCAGTACTTC. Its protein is CATSLDGGETQYF.

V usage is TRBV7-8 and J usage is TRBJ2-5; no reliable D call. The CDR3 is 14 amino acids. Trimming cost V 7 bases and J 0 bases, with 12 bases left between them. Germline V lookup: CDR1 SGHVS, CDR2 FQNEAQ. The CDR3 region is CASILSPNQETQYF. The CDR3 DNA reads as TGTGCCAGCATCCTATCTCCCAACCAAGAGACCCAGTACTTC.

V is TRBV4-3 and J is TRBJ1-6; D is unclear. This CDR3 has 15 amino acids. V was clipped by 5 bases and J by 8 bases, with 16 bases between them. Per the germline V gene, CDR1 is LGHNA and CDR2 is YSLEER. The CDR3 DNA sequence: TGCGCCAGCAGCGAGACGAGGGCGCGTCATTCACCCCTCCACTTT. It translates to CASSETRARHSPLHF.

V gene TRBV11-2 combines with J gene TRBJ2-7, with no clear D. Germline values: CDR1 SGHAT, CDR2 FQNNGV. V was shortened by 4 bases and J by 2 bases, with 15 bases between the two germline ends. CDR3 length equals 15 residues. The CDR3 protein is CASSSLLDNPYEQYF. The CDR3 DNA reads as TGTGCCAGCAGCTCACTCCTCGACAACCCCTACGAGCAGTACTTC.

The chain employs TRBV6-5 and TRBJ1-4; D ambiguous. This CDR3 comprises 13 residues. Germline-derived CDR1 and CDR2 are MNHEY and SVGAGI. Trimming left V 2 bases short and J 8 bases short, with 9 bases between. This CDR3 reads CASSYPAGEKLFF. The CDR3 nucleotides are TGTGCCAGCAGTTACCCGGCGGGAGAAAAACTGTTTTTT.

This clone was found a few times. The CDR3 region has the DNA TGCAGCGTTGAGGCCCCAAGTGGGCACACTGAAGCTTTCTTT. It translates to CSVEAPSGHTEAFF. The V gene is TRBV29-1, the J gene TRBJ1-1, with unresolved D. There are 14 residues in the CDR3. V shed 3 bases and J shed 3 bases, with 14 bases lying between them. Germline V lookup: CDR1 SQVTM, CDR2 ANQGSEA.

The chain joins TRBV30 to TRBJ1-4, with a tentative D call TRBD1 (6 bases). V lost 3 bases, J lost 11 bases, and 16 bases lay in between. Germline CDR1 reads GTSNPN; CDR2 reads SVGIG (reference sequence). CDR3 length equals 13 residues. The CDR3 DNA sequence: TGTGCCTGGAGGCTACAGGGACTAAAGAAACTGTTTTTT. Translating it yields CAWRLQGLKKLFF.